The clone carrying this T cell receptor (beta chain) was picked up many times. Exclusion of patients followed from uncontrolled infection, other autoimmune disease, pregnancy or lactation. Predating any ophthalmopathy symptoms, the blood sample was taken at first hyperthyroidism diagnosis. Germline V gives CDR1 LGHDT, CDR2 YNNKEL (reference sequence). The CDR3 is 16 residues long. V was cut by 3 bases and J by 2 bases, with 17 bases left in between. RNA transcripts gave rise to amplified TCR beta CDR3 regions. First-round RT-PCR with HTBI primers amplified the TCR CDR3 region. TCRdb used MiXCR to reprocess the multiplex PCR reads, holding one entry per CDR3 protein. The table lists about 720,000 distinct CDR3 sequences, roughly a sixth of them singletons, with roughly 17% in the top ten. This sample was taken from a study of T cells in Graves' hyperthyroidism and ophthalmopathy. As for the study in general: At initial diagnosis, before any treatment had begun, peripheral blood was obtained.

The source is a woman in her 50s with Graves' hyperthyroidism that later progressed to Graves' ophthalmopathy. Sequencing input: blood. This chain connects TRBV3-1 to TRBJ2-7; possibly TRBD1 or TRBD2 for D (6 bases each). In DNA form, the CDR3 reads TGTGCCAGCAGCCAGAGCAGATCCGGGGGCACCTACGAGCAGTACTTC. It translates to CASSQSRSGGTYEQYF.